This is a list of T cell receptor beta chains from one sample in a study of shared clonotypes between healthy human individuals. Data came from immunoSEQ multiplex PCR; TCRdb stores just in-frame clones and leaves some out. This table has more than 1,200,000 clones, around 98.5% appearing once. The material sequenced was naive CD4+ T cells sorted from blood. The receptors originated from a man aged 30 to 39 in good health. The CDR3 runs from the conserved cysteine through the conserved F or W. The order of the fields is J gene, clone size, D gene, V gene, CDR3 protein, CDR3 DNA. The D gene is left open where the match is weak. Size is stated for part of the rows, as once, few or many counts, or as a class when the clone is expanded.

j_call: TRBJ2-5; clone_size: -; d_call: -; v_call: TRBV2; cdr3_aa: CASTGGETQYF; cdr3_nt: TGTGCCAGCACCGGGGGAGAGACCCAGTACTTC
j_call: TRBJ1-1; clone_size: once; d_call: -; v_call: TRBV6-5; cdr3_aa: CASRLFQGNTEAFF; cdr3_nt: TGTGCCAGCAGGTTATTTCAGGGAAACACTGAAGCTTTCTTT
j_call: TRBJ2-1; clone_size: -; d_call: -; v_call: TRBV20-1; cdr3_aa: CSARDVPQFF; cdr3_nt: TGCAGTGCGAGGGACGTTCCTCAGTTCTTC
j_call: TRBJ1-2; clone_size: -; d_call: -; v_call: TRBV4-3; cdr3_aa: CASSRRGDYGYTF; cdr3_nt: TGCGCCAGCAGCCGCAGGGGAGACTATGGCTACACCTTC
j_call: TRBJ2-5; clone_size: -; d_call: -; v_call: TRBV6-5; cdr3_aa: CASSYDQETQYF; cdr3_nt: TGTGCCAGCAGTTACGACCAAGAGACCCAGTACTTC
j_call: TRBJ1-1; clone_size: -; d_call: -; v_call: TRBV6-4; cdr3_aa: CASSASGGRTEAFF; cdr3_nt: TGTGCCAGCAGCGCCTCGGGGGGGAGGACTGAAGCTTTCTTT
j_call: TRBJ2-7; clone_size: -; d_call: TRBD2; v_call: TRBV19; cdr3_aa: CASSYRTSGTHYEQYF; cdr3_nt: TGTGCCAGTAGTTACCGGACTAGCGGGACCCACTACGAGCAGTACTTC
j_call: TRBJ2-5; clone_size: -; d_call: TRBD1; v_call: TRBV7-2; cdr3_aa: CASSLATGLWDRGHQETQYF; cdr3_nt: TGTGCCAGCAGCTTAGCCACAGGACTTTGGGACAGGGGGCATCAAGAGACCCAGTACTTC
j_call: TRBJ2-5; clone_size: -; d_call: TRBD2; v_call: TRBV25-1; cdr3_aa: CASSATGTRRTQYF; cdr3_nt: TGTGCCAGCAGTGCTACCGGGACTAGAAGGACCCAGTACTTC
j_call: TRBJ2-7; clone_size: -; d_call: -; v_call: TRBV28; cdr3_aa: CAVRSFRDNYEQYF; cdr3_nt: TGTGCCGTACGGTCCTTTCGGGACAACTACGAGCAGTACTTC
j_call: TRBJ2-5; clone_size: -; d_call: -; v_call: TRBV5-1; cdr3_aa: CASSLLGQETQYF; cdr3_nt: TGCGCCAGCAGCTTGTTGGGTCAAGAGACCCAGTACTTC
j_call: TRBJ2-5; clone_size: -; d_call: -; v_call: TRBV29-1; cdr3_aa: CSVYLGTGKGTQYF; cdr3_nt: TGCAGCGTTTACCTGGGAACAGGGAAGGGGACCCAGTACTTC
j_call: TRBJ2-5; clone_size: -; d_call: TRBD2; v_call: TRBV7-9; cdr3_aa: CASSLSLAGEETQYF; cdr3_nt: TGTGCCAGCAGCTTATCGCTAGCGGGAGAGGAGACCCAGTACTTC
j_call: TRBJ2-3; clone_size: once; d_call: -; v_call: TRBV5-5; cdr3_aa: CASSDWSWGTDTQYF; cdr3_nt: TGTGCCAGCAGTGATTGGTCATGGGGCACAGATACGCAGTATTTT
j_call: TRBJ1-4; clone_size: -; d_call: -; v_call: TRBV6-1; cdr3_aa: CASTRTTNEKLFF; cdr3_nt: TGTGCCAGCACCCGAACAACTAATGAAAAACTGTTTTTT
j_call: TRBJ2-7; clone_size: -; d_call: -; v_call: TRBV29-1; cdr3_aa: CSAGGRGSYEQYF; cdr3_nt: TGCAGCGCAGGAGGACGGGGTTCCTACGAGCAGTACTTC
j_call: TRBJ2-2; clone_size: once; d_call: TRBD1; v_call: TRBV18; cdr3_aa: CASSPLPSLGTGAAGELFF; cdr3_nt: TGTGCCAGCTCACCATTACCCAGTCTCGGGACAGGGGCCGCCGGGGAGCTGTTTTTT
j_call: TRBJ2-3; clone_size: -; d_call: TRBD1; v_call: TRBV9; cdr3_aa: CASSVETGGAADTQYF; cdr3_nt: TGTGCCAGCAGCGTAGAAACAGGGGGAGCAGCAGATACGCAGTATTTT
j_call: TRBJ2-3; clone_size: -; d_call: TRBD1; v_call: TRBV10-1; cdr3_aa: CASRAGTGGTDTQYF; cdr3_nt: TGCGCCAGCAGAGCCGGGACAGGGGGCACAGATACGCAGTATTTT
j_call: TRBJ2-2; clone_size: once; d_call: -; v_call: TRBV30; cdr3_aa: CAWRTGHINTGELFF; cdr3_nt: TGTGCCTGGAGGACGGGACACATAAACACCGGGGAGCTGTTTTTT
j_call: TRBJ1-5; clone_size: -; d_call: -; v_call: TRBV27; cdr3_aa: CASSLGVGGEGHQPQHF; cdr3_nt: TGTGCCAGCAGTTTAGGTGTTGGCGGGGAGGGGCATCAGCCCCAGCATTTT
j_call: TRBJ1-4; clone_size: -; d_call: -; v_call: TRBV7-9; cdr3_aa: CAKNRDGDEKLFF; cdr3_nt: TGTGCCAAAAACCGGGACGGGGATGAAAAACTGTTTTTT
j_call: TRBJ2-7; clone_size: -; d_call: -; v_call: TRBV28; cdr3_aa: CASSSPNEQYF; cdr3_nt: TGTGCCAGCAGTTCCCCCAACGAGCAGTACTTC
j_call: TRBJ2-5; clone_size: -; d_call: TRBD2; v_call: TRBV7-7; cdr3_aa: CASSLAGDGETQYF; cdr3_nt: TGTGCTAGCAGCTTAGCGGGAGATGGAGAGACCCAGTACTTC
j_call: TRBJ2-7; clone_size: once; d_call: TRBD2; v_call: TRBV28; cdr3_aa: CASSLLAEAYEQYF; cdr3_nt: TGTGCCAGCAGTTTACTAGCGGAAGCCTACGAGCAGTACTTC
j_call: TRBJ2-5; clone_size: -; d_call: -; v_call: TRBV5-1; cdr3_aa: CASRPLAGGETQYF; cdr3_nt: TGCGCCAGCAGGCCCTTAGCTGGGGGGGAGACCCAGTACTTC
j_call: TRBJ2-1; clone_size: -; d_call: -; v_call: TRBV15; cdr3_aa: CATSRDPGKLDEQFF; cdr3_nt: TGTGCCACCAGCAGAGATCCCGGGAAGCTAGATGAGCAGTTCTTC
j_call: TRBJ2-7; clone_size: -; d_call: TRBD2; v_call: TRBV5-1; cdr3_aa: CASSTGLGVYEQYF; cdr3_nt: TGCGCCAGCAGCACGGGACTAGGGGTCTACGAGCAGTACTTC
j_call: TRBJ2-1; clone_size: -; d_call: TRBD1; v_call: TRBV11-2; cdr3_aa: CASSLGETGGYNEQFF; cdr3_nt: TGTGCCAGCAGCTTAGGGGAGACAGGGGGCTACAATGAGCAGTTCTTC
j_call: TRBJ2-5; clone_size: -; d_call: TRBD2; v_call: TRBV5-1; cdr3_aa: CASSLGLAGGGETQYF; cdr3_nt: TGCGCCAGCAGCTTGGGACTAGCGGGAGGAGGAGAGACCCAGTACTTC
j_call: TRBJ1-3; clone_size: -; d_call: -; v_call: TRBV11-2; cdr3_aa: CASSSGAQRNTIYF; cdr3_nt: TGTGCCAGCAGCTCAGGGGCACAGAGAAACACCATATATTTT
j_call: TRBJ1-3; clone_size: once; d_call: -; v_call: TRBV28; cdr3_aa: CASKTGSDTIYF; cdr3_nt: TGTGCCAGCAAAACAGGCTCGGACACCATATATTTT
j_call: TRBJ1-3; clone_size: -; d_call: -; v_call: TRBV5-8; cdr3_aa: CASSLGQYGGNTIYF; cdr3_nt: TGTGCCAGCAGCTTAGGGCAGTATGGTGGAAACACCATATATTTT
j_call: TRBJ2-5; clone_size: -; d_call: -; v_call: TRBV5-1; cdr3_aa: CASSLAGRGGETQYF; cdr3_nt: TGCGCCAGCAGCTTGGCCGGTCGGGGTGGAGAGACCCAGTACTTC
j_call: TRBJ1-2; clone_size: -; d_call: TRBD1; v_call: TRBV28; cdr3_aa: CASSFPGARGRDYGYTF; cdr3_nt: TGTGCCAGCAGTTTTCCCGGCGCCAGGGGGCGCGACTATGGCTACACCTTC
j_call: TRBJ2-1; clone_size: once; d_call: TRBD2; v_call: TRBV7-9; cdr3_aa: CASSKPGLAEYNEQFF; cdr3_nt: TGTGCCAGCAGCAAACCTGGACTAGCGGAATACAATGAGCAGTTCTTC
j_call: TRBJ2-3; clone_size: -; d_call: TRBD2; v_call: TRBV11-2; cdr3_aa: CASSSGLAGKTDTQYF; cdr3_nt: TGTGCCAGCAGCAGTGGACTAGCGGGAAAGACAGATACGCAGTATTTT
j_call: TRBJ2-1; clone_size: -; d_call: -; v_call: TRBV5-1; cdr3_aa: CASSLLTSLNEQFF; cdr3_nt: TGCGCCAGCAGCCTCCTGACTAGTCTCAATGAGCAGTTCTTC
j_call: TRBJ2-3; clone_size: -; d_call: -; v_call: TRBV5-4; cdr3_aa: CASSLWATDTQYF; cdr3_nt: TGTGCCAGCAGCTTGTGGGCCACAGATACGCAGTATTTT
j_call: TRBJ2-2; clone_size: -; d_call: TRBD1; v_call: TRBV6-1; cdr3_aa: CASSEVRGRVDTGELFF; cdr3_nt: TGTGCCAGCAGTGAAGTCAGGGGGCGCGTCGACACCGGGGAGCTGTTTTTT
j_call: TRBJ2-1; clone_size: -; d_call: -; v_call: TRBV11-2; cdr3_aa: CASSLSRGRTRGNEQFF; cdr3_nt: TGTGCCAGCAGCCTATCGAGGGGCCGGACGCGGGGCAATGAGCAGTTCTTC
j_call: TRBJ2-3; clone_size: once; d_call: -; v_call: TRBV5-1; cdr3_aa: CASSFSLRTDTQYF; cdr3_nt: TGCGCCAGCAGCTTCAGTCTACGCACAGATACGCAGTATTTT